The source of this T cell receptor (beta chain) is a study of shared clonotypes between healthy human individuals. TCRdb's copy holds only in-frame clones and misses some; the assay was immunoSEQ multiplex PCR. The top ten clones hold roughly 0.34% of a sample with 2 million to 2.5 million clones, around 90% of them seen once. The CDR3 has 14 amino acids. Trimming removed 6 bases from V and 5 bases from J; junction bases left unmatched: 8. Germline V gives CDR1 MNHNY, CDR2 SVGAGI (reference sequence). This clone was recorded only once. The rearrangement joins TRBV6-6 to TRBJ2-7; 9 bases align to TRBD1. The sequencing sample was made of naive CD4+ T cells from PBMCs. Indicated subset: CD45RA+ positively selected. This sequence was found in a man aged 18 to 29 in good health. Some clones in this sample may be carry-over from other donors' samples. The CDR3 bases are TGTGCCAGCAGGTCCGGGACAGGGAGCCACGAGCAGTACTTC. It translates to CASRSGTGSHEQYF.